This T cell receptor (beta chain) derives from a study of graft-versus-host responses after intestinal transplantation. Findings and limits, study-wide: Allografts of one patient group, those with graft-donor T cell macrochimerism, had high graft-versus-host to host-versus-graft clonal ratios.

The assay was immunoSEQ multiplex PCR, and TCRdb's table has in-frame clones only and misses some. The table lists about 71,000 clones, about 94% of them singletons, with around 0.54% in the top ten. Deletions cut 10 bases from V and 0 bases from J, with 11 bases between. Germline CDR1 is SGHAT and CDR2 is FQNNGV. The CDR3 runs 13 residues. Concerning this clone itself: Its antigen is unknown.

Source: unstimulated CD8+ T cells sorted from spleen or lymph node cells, taken before intestinal transplant. The clonotype comes from a human donor who received an intestinal transplant. The chain carries TRBV11-2 and TRBJ2-3; D remains unclear. This CDR3 is CANGLSSTDTQYF. The CDR3, as DNA: TGTGCCAACGGCCTATCTAGCACAGATACGCAGTATTTT.